This entry features one T cell receptor (beta chain) sequence. These data originate in a study of blood T cell repertoires in COVID-19. TCRdb's copy holds only in-frame clones and misses some; the assay was immunoSEQ multiplex PCR. The sample contains about 310,000 clones, more than 75% of which appear only once. V lost 0 bases, J lost 0 bases, and 16 bases lay in between. From germline, CDR1 is SGHNT and CDR2 YYREEE (reference sequence). The CDR3 loop spans 18 amino acids. This receptor was obtained from a man aged 50-59 years with active or convalescent COVID-19. The chain carries TRBV5-4 and TRBJ2-1; TRBD2 might be the D (6 bases). Sequenced material: peripheral blood. The CDR3 sequence is CASSLADTSRSSYNEQFF. The CDR3 nucleotides are TGTGCCAGCAGCTTGGCGGATACTAGCCGGAGCTCCTACAATGAGCAGTTCTTC.